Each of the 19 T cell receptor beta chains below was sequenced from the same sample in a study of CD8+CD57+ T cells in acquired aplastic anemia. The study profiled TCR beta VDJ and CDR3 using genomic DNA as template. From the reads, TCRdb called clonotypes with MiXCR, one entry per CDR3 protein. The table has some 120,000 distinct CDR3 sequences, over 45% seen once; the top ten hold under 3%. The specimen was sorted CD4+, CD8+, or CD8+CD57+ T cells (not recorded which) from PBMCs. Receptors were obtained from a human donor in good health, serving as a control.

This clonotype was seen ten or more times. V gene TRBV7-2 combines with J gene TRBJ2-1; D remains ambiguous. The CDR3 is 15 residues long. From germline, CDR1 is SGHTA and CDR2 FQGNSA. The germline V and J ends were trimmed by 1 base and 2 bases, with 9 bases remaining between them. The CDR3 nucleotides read TGTGCCAGCAGCTTAGGGACGCTGACCTACAATGAGCAGTTCTTC. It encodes CASSLGTLTYNEQFF. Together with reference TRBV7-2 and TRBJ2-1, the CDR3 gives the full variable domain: GAGVSQSPSNKVTEKGKDVELRCDPISGHTALYWYRQSLGQGLEFLIYFQGNSAPDKSGLPSDRFSAERTGGSVSTLTIQRTQQEDSAVYLCASSLGTLTYNEQFFGPGTRLTVL.

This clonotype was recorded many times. The CDR3: CASNPKDRFYGYTF. The CDR3 coding sequence is TGTGCCAGCAACCCCAAGGACAGGTTCTATGGCTACACCTTC. The chain is built from TRBV6-1 and TRBJ1-2; 7 nucleotides match TRBD1. Per the germline V gene, CDR1 is MNHNS and CDR2 is SASEGT. J was trimmed by 4 bases and V by 7 bases; bases with no gene match: 9. The CDR3 is made up of 14 amino acids.

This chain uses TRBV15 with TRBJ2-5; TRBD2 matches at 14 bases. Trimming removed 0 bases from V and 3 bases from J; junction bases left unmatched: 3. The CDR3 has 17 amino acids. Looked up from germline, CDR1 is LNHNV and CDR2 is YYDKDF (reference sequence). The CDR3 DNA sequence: TGTGCCACCAGCAGAGAGGAGGGACTAGCGGGGGAAGAGACCCAGTACTTC. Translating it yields CATSREEGLAGEETQYF. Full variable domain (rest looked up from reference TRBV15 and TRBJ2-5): DAMVIQNPRYQVTQFGKPVTLSCSQTLNHNVMYWYQQKSSQAPKLLFHYYDKDFNNEADTPDNFQSRRPNTSFCFLDIRSPGLGDTAMYLCATSREEGLAGEETQYFGPGTRLLVL.

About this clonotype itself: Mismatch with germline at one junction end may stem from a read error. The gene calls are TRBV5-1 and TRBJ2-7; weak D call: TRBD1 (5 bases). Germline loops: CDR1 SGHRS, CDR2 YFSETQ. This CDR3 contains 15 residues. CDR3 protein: CASSLTAGPSYGQHF. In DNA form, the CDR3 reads TGCGCCAGCAGCTTGACGGCAGGGCCTTCCTACGGGCAGCACTTC.

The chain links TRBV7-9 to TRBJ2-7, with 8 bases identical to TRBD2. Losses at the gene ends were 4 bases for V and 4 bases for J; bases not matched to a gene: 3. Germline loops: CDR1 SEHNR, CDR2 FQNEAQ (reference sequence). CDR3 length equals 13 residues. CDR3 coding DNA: TGTGCCAGCAGCTGGGGCGGGGGGTACGAGCAGTACTTC. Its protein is CASSWGGGYEQYF.

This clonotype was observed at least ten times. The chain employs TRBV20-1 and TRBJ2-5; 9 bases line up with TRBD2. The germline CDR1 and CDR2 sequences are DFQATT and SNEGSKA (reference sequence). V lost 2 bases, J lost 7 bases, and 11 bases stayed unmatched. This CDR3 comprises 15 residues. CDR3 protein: CSARKTQHSGRTQYF. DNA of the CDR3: TGCAGTGCTAGAAAGACCCAGCATAGCGGGAGGACCCAGTACTTC.

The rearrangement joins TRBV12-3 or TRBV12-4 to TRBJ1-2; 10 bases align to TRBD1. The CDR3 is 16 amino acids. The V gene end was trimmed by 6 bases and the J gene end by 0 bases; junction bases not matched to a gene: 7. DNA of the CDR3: TGTGCCAGCAGCGAGACAGGGGGCCTTTCTAACTATGGCTACACCTTC. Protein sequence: CASSETGGLSNYGYTF.

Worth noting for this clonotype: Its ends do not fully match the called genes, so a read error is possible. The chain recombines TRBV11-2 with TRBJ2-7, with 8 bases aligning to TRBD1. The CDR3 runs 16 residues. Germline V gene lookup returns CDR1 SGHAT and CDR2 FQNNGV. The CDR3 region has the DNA TGTGCCAGCAGCTCTGGCATGGGGGCAGGGGGCGGCGAGCAGTATTTC. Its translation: CASSSGMGAGGGEQYF.

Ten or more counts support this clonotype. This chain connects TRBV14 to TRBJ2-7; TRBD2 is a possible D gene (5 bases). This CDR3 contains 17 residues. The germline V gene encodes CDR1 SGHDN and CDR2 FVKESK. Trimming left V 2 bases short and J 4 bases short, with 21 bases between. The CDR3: CASSQSKGSSRFYEQYF. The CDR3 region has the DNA TGTGCCAGCAGCCAAAGTAAAGGGAGCAGTCGTTTTTACGAGCAGTACTTC.

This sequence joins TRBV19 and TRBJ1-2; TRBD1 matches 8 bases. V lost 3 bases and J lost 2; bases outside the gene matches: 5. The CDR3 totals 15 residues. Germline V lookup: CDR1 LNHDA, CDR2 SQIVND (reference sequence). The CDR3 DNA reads TGTGCCAGTAGTATTTCCGGGACAGGAAACTATGGCTACACCTTC. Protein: CASSISGTGNYGYTF.

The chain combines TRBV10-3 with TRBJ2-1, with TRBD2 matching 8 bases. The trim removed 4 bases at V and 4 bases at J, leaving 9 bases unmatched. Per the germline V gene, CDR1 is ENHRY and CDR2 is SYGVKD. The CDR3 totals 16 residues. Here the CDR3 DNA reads TGTGCCATCAGTGTTGGTCAGGGCGGGGGGTACAATGAGCAGTTCTTC. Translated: CAISVGQGGGYNEQFF.

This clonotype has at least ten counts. CDR3 region: CASSLNTGSALGYTF. The CDR3 region has the DNA TGCGCCAGCAGCCTTAATACAGGGTCGGCACTTGGCTACACCTTC. The V and J genes are TRBV4-3 and TRBJ1-2; D possibly corresponds to TRBD1 (6 bases). The germline gives CDR1 LGHNA, CDR2 YSLEER. This CDR3 comprises 15 residues. The V gene lost 4 bases and the J gene lost 7 bases, with 19 bases spanning the gap.

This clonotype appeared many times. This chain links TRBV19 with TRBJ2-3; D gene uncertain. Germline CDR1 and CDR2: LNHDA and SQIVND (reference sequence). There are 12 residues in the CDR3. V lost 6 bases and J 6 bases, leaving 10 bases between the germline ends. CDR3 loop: CASRHQLDTQYF. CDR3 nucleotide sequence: TGTGCCAGTAGACACCAATTGGATACGCAGTATTTT.

This CDR3 is CATSTRDRNTGELFF. DNA of the CDR3: TGTGCCACCAGCACCCGGGACAGAAACACCGGGGAGCTGTTTTTT. This rearrangement joins TRBV15 to TRBJ2-2; 7 nucleotides agree with TRBD1. After removal of 4 bases from V and 2 bases from J, the junction contained 4 bases not matched to a gene. The V gene's germline CDR1 is LNHNV and CDR2 YYDKDF (reference sequence). The CDR3 runs 15 residues.

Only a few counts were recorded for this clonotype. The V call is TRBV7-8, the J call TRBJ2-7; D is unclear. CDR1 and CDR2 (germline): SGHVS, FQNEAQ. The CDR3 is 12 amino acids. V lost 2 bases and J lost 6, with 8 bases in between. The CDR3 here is CASSLPGGEQYF. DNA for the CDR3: TGTGCCAGCAGCTTACCCGGCGGCGAGCAGTACTTC.

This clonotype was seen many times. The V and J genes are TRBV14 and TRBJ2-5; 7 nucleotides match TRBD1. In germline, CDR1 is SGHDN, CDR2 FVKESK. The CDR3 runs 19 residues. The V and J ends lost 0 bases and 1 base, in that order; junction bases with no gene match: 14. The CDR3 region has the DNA TGTGCCAGCAGCCAAGAGAAGTGGGACAGCAATCCCCGCCAAGAGACCCAGTACTTC. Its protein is CASSQEKWDSNPRQETQYF.

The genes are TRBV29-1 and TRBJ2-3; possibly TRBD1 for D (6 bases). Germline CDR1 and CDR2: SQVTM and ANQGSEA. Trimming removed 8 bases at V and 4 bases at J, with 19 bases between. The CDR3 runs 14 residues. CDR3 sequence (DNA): TGCAGCCTCCTTGGGGACATGGGAGCAGATACGCAGTATTTT. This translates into CSLLGDMGADTQYF.

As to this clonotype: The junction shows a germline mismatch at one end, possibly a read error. In nucleotides, the CDR3 is TGTAGCGTTCTCGGGTGGAGTGGAAGCTCCCACGAGCAGTACTTC. Its translation is CSVLGWSGSSHEQYF. J is TRBJ2-7 and V is TRBV29-1; D is possibly TRBD2 (5 bases). The CDR3 is 15 amino acids. In germline, CDR1 is SQVTM, CDR2 ANQGSEA.

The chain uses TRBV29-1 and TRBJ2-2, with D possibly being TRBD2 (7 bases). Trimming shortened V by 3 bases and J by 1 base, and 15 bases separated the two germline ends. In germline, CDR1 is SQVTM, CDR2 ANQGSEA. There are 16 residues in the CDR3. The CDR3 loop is CSVDRGEGWNTGELFF. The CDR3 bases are TGCAGCGTTGATAGGGGGGAGGGTTGGAACACCGGGGAGCTGTTTTTT.